This entry lists 31 T cell receptor beta chains sequenced from one sample in a study of a mutant IDH1 vaccine in newly diagnosed glioma. Time point here: week 23, last vaccination. Doses of 300 ug of mutant IDH1 20-mer peptide were given with topical imiquimod. These receptors' targets are unknown. Sequencing used immunoSEQ multiplex PCR; TCRdb keeps in-frame clones, though not all of them. The sample holds about 56,000 clones, 85% to 90% seen once. The source material was PBMCs, sampled from a glioma patient whose treatment included an IDH1 peptide vaccine. These receptors were collected from a man aged 35 to 55 with glioma.

This clone was seen a few times. V gene TRBV5-1 combines with J gene TRBJ2-3; 8 nucleotides agree with TRBD2. Trimming removed 1 base from V and 1 base from J; junction bases left unmatched: 5. The CDR3 spans 16 residues. CDR1 and CDR2 from the germline V gene are SGHRS and YFSETQ. CDR3 nucleotides: TGCGCCAGCAGCTTGCCTGGACTAGCTGGCACAGATACGCAGTATTTT. It is translated as CASSLPGLAGTDTQYF.

The V and J genes are TRBV7-9 and TRBJ2-7, with D maybe TRBD1 (6 bases). This CDR3 is 13 amino acids long. CDR1 and CDR2 (germline): SEHNR, FQNEAQ (reference sequence). Trimming cost V 1 base and J 11 bases, with 15 bases left between them. The CDR3 DNA sequence: TGTGCCAGCAGCTTAGTAGCTGGGACATCGGAGTACTTC. The encoded protein is CASSLVAGTSEYF.

The chain recombines TRBV7-9 with TRBJ1-2; D gene unclear. V lost 10 bases and J lost 4, with 10 bases in between. Looked up from germline, CDR1 is SEHNR and CDR2 is FQNEAQ (reference sequence). CDR3 length: 11 residues. CDR3 amino acids: CATSRSYGYTF. For the CDR3, the DNA is TGTGCCACCTCACGTAGCTATGGCTACACCTTC.

CDR3 amino acids: CASSQGGLRVAGPYEQYF. CDR3 coding DNA: TGCGCCAGCAGCCAAGGAGGACTCAGGGTAGCGGGACCCTACGAGCAGTACTTC. The J gene is TRBJ2-7, the V gene TRBV4-1; 8 bases agree with TRBD2. CDR1 and CDR2 from the germline V gene are MGHRA and YSYEKL. The trim removed 1 base at V and 2 bases at J, leaving 13 bases unmatched. This CDR3 region has 18 residues.

This chain uses TRBV9 with TRBJ2-1, with D possibly matching TRBD2 (6 bases). V lost 2 bases to trimming and J lost 15 bases, with 15 bases between them. CDR3 size: 12 residues. The germline gives CDR1 SGDLS, CDR2 YYNGEE. In DNA, the CDR3 is TGTGCCAGCAGCGTGGGGGGAGAATCGGTGTTCTTC. This sequence encodes CASSVGGESVFF.

The rearrangement joins TRBV2 to TRBJ2-7; 8 bases line up with TRBD1. The CDR3 sequence is 15 residues long. V was clipped by 3 bases and J by 5 bases; unmatched bases: 9. Germline values: CDR1 SNHLY, CDR2 FYNNEI. CDR3: CASSEVEQGVDEQYF. CDR3 DNA: TGTGCCAGCAGTGAGGTTGAACAGGGGGTCGACGAGCAGTACTTC.

The chain has TRBV6-5 and TRBJ1-4, with TRBD1 as a possible D gene (5 bases). Germline V gene lookup returns CDR1 MNHEY and CDR2 SVGAGI. V lost 7 bases to trimming and J lost 8 bases, with 8 bases between them. This CDR3 has 11 residues. CDR3 DNA: TGTGCCAGCAAGGAGGGGGAAAAACTGTTTTTT. Amino acids: CASKEGEKLFF.

The CDR3, as DNA: TGTGCCAGCAGTTTAGCCAGGGCACCCTACGAGCAGTACTTC. Its protein is CASSLARAPYEQYF. This chain links TRBV27 with TRBJ2-7; maybe TRBD1 (5 bases). Germline V lookup: CDR1 MNHEY, CDR2 SMNVEV (reference sequence). Trimming took off 2 bases at V and 2 bases at J, with 10 bases between the two ends. The CDR3 spans 14 residues.

The rearrangement joins TRBV6-5 to TRBJ2-7; no firm D call. This CDR3 comprises 14 residues. In germline, CDR1 is MNHEY, CDR2 SVGAGI. V was shortened by 9 bases and J by 1 base, with 16 bases between the two germline ends. The CDR3 DNA reads as TGTGCCAGTTCGTCCTATTCGGGTTCCTACGAGCAGTACTTC. This sequence encodes CASSSYSGSYEQYF.

The CDR3 nucleotides read TGTGCCAGCAGTGGGAACAGGGACCCGCCCCAGCATTTT. Amino acid sequence: CASSGNRDPPQHF. The rearrangement joins TRBV2 to TRBJ1-5; D possibly corresponds to TRBD1 (6 bases). The CDR3 is 13 residues long. Germline V CDR1 and CDR2: SNHLY, FYNNEI. V dropped 4 bases and J dropped 9 bases, with 13 bases sitting between them.

The DNA for the CDR3 is TGTGCCAGTAGTTTTAAATACATTTACTACGAGCAGTACTTC. Translation: CASSFKYIYYEQYF. The chain employs TRBV19 and TRBJ2-7; D not resolved. The length of the CDR3 is 14 residues. The V end lost 5 bases, the J end lost 3 bases, and 14 bases lay between the germline ends. In germline, CDR1 is LNHDA, CDR2 SQIVND (reference sequence).

The chain employs TRBV5-1 and TRBJ1-3, with D unclear. The CDR3 extends over 14 amino acids. V lost 0 bases, J lost 4 bases, and 8 bases lay in between. Germline CDR1 is SGHRS and CDR2 is YFSETQ. In DNA, the CDR3 is TGCGCCAGCAGCTTGGGGGAGTTAGGAAACACCATATATTTT. Amino acid sequence: CASSLGELGNTIYF.

The chain uses TRBV6-5 and TRBJ2-7, with 7 bases fitting TRBD2. V dropped 0 bases and J dropped 3; count of bases not matched to a gene: 5. Germline CDR1 reads MNHEY; CDR2 reads SVGAGI. The CDR3 spans 15 residues. As DNA, the CDR3 is TGTGCCAGCAGTTACTCGAGGGCTAGCGGCTACGAGCAGTACTTC. Protein product: CASSYSRASGYEQYF.

The rearrangement uses TRBV10-3 and TRBJ2-2, with a possible D match to TRBD1 (6 bases). Germline-derived CDR1 and CDR2 are ENHRY and SYGVKD. The V and J ends lost 6 bases and 6 bases respectively, with 14 bases between them. The CDR3 extends over 14 amino acids. The CDR3 spells CAIRSTGSSGELFF. The CDR3 nucleotides read TGTGCCATCAGATCAACAGGGTCGTCCGGGGAGCTGTTTTTT.

This clone was counted only a few times. The chain links TRBV6-1 to TRBJ1-1, with TRBD1 matching 7 bases. The CDR3 is 12 residues long. V was pared by 8 bases and J by 7 bases, with 7 bases of the junction left unmatched. Germline assignment: CDR1 MNHNS and CDR2 SASEGT. CDR3 coding DNA: TGTGCCAGCCGACAGGGTTCTGGTGAAGCTTTCTTT. Its protein product is CASRQGSGEAFF.

This chain uses TRBV5-1 with TRBJ2-1; a possible D gene is TRBD1 (6 bases). Germline values: CDR1 SGHRS, CDR2 YFSETQ. This CDR3 comprises 15 residues. V was trimmed by 5 bases and J by 5 bases, leaving 17 bases between them. The CDR3 coding sequence is TGCGCCAGCAGTGTGAGAGTAGGGGGAGACAATGAGCAGTTCTTC. It encodes CASSVRVGGDNEQFF.

The chain combines TRBV6-1 with TRBJ2-2, with D unclear. With 6 bases removed from V and 6 bases from J, the gap between germline ends came to 17 bases. This CDR3 has 15 residues. Germline loops: CDR1 MNHNS, CDR2 SASEGT. The CDR3 is CASRDIVYVAGELFF. CDR3 bases: TGTGCCAGCAGGGATATAGTGTATGTTGCCGGGGAGCTGTTTTTT.

The rearrangement links TRBV2 to TRBJ1-5; perhaps TRBD1 as D (5 bases). The CDR3 sequence is 12 residues long. Trimming took 7 bases from V and 4 from J, leaving 8 bases between them. The germline V gene has CDR1 SNHLY and CDR2 FYNNEI. CDR3 sequence reads: CASKRGNQPQHF. The CDR3, as DNA: TGTGCCAGCAAAAGGGGAAATCAGCCCCAGCATTTT.

The chain recombines TRBV5-1 with TRBJ2-7, with TRBD2 matching 8 bases. V dropped 0 bases and J dropped 5; count of bases not matched to a gene: 7. Germline CDR1 SGHRS, CDR2 YFSETQ. The CDR3 loop spans 15 amino acids. CDR3 in DNA: TGCGCCAGCAGCTTGGGCAGCGGGAGCTTTAACGAGCAGTACTTC. As protein: CASSLGSGSFNEQYF.

The chain couples TRBV7-2 to TRBJ1-1; D is perhaps TRBD1 (5 bases). The V gene's germline CDR1 is SGHTA and CDR2 FQGNSA. Trimming left V 6 bases short and J 4 bases short, with 9 bases between. CDR3 length: 12 amino acids. The CDR3 here is CASRFGGTEAFF. CDR3 DNA: TGTGCCAGCAGATTCGGGGGCACTGAAGCTTTCTTT.

This chain links TRBV7-9 with TRBJ2-3; 8 positions agree with TRBD1. The V gene's germline CDR1 is SEHNR and CDR2 FQNEAQ (reference sequence). CDR3 length: 17 residues. After removal of 5 bases from V and 5 bases from J, the junction contained 15 bases not matched to a gene. The CDR3 loop is CASSQTLGRGQVDTQYF. CDR3 bases: TGTGCCAGCAGCCAAACTCTGGGCAGGGGGCAAGTAGATACGCAGTATTTT.

V is TRBV29-1 and J is TRBJ2-4; D may be TRBD2 (5 bases). CDR3 size: 12 residues. V dropped 7 bases and J dropped 4 bases, with 11 bases sitting between them. Germline CDR1 SQVTM, CDR2 ANQGSEA. CDR3 in amino acids: CSAGESKNIQYF. CDR3 in DNA: TGCAGCGCCGGGGAATCGAAAAACATTCAGTACTTC.

The rearrangement uses TRBV10-3 and TRBJ2-5; the D gene is possibly TRBD1 (7 bases). Germline-derived CDR1 and CDR2 are ENHRY and SYGVKD. CDR3 length equals 17 residues. Trimming removed 6 bases from V and 3 bases from J, with 23 bases in between. The CDR3 sequence: CAIRPTSGGRGEETQYF. In DNA form, the CDR3 reads TGTGCCATCAGACCTACCTCAGGGGGGAGAGGGGAAGAGACCCAGTACTTC.

The rearrangement links TRBV6-5 to TRBJ2-7; 11 positions match TRBD2. This CDR3 is 15 amino acids long. Germline V gene lookup returns CDR1 MNHEY and CDR2 SVGAGI. Losses at the gene ends were 5 bases for V and 1 base for J; bases not matched to a gene: 4. CDR3 sequence reads: CASSQLAGASYEQYF. The CDR3 coding sequence is TGTGCCAGCAGTCAACTAGCGGGGGCTTCCTACGAGCAGTACTTC.

V and J are TRBV19 and TRBJ2-7; 7 nucleotides agree with TRBD1. Germline CDR1 reads LNHDA; CDR2 reads SQIVND (reference sequence). J was trimmed by 3 bases and V by 6 bases; bases with no gene match: 8. This CDR3 comprises 14 residues. CDR3 nucleotide sequence: TGTGCCAGTAGCCCGGGACAGATAATCTACGAGCAGTACTTC. Its protein product is CASSPGQIIYEQYF.

The chain uses TRBV9 and TRBJ1-1; D is possibly TRBD1 (5 bases). V was clipped by 6 bases and J by 3 bases, with 12 bases between them. The CDR3 covers 13 residues. Germline values: CDR1 SGDLS, CDR2 YYNGEE. The CDR3 DNA reads TGTGCCAGCAACGGCAGGGAGGACACTGAAGCTTTCTTT. It translates to CASNGREDTEAFF.

The rearrangement joins TRBV6-1 to TRBJ2-5; D may be TRBD1 (7 bases). CDR1 and CDR2 (germline): MNHNS, SASEGT. V dropped 5 bases and J dropped 5 bases, with 12 bases sitting between them. The CDR3 contains 13 residues. CDR3: CASSLQGRETQYF. DNA for the CDR3: TGTGCCAGCAGTTTACAGGGGAGGGAGACCCAGTACTTC.

In nucleotides, the CDR3 is TGTGCCAGCAGTGACGGTTCTAGCGGGAGGGCTGGAGCAGATACGCAGTATTTT. Translation gives CASSDGSSGRAGADTQYF. This chain uses TRBV6-4 with TRBJ2-3; 12 positions match TRBD2. From germline, CDR1 is MRHNA and CDR2 SNTAGT. The CDR3 has 18 amino acids. Losses at the gene ends were 2 bases for V and 4 bases for J; bases not matched to a gene: 10.

The chain has TRBV2 and TRBJ2-7; no clear D. V was cut by 4 bases and J by 8 bases, with 15 bases left in between. CDR1 and CDR2 from the germline V gene are SNHLY and FYNNEI. CDR3 length: 13 amino acids. CDR3 sequence reads: CASSVGVSPQQYF. CDR3 nucleotides: TGTGCCAGCAGTGTCGGAGTTAGCCCTCAGCAGTACTTC.

The rearrangement uses TRBV19 and TRBJ1-3; D gene unclear. CDR1 and CDR2 (germline): LNHDA, SQIVND (reference sequence). The CDR3 sequence is 15 residues long. Trimming took off 7 bases at V and 0 bases at J, with 13 bases between the two ends. Here the CDR3 reads CASKRADSSGNTIYF. In nucleotides, the CDR3 is TGTGCCAGTAAACGGGCAGATAGCTCTGGAAACACCATATATTTT. The full variable domain, completed using reference TRBV19 and TRBJ1-3, is DGGITQSPKYLFRKEGQNVTLSCEQNLNHDAMYWYRQDPGQGLRLIYYSQIVNDFQKGDIAEGYSVSREKKESFPLTVTSAQKNPTAFYLCASKRADSSGNTIYFGEGSWLTVV.

This chain uses TRBV7-8 with TRBJ2-1; 10 nucleotides line up with TRBD2. Germline-derived CDR1 and CDR2 are SGHVS and FQNEAQ. V shed 2 bases and J 8 bases; nucleotides not matched to a gene: 6. The CDR3 covers 15 residues. The CDR3 loop reads CASSLPSGREYEQFF. DNA for the CDR3: TGTGCCAGCAGCTTACCTAGCGGGAGAGAATATGAGCAGTTCTTC.